These 5 T cell receptor beta chains originate from one sample sequenced in a study of cytomegalovirus exposure and HLA in healthy donors. Primers for the PCR totalled 60 Vbeta and 13 Jbeta. Repertoires were generated with immunoSEQ multiplex PCR, while TCRdb's copy carries only in-frame clones and drops some. The sample has around 130,000 clones; around 80% are singletons. The material sequenced was PBMCs. These receptors all stem from a woman younger than 35 in good health and CMV-seronegative.

This chain connects TRBV10-3 to TRBJ1-1, with 8 bases lining up with TRBD1. The CDR3 totals 16 residues. Germline V gene sequence: CDR1 ENHRY, CDR2 SYGVKD. With V trimmed by 5 bases and J by 2 bases, 10 bases remained unmatched. CDR3 sequence: CAISYIRDRINTEAFF. The CDR3, as DNA: TGTGCCATCAGTTACATTCGGGACAGGATTAACACTGAAGCTTTCTTT.

This chain joins TRBV12-5 and TRBJ2-1, with 10 positions matching TRBD2. This CDR3 is built from 15 residues. With 6 bases clipped from V and 7 bases from J, the junction kept 9 bases outside the gene matches. CDR1 is LGHNT, CDR2 FRNRAP, per germline. This CDR3 is CASGIAGGWGNEQFF. The CDR3 bases are TGTGCTAGTGGAATAGCGGGAGGATGGGGAAATGAGCAGTTCTTC. Full variable domain (remainder filled in from reference TRBV12-5 and TRBJ2-1): DARVTQTPRHKVTEMGQEVTMRCQPILGHNTVFWYRQTMMQGLELLAYFRNRAPLDDSGMPKDRFSAEMPDATLATLKIQPSEPRDSAVYFCASGIAGGWGNEQFFGPGTRLTVL.

This chain connects TRBV2 to TRBJ2-2, with TRBD2 identical over 11 bases. This CDR3 spans 16 amino acids. Trimming cost V 4 bases and J 5 bases; bases outside gene matches: 6. The germline gives CDR1 SNHLY, CDR2 FYNNEI. CDR3 bases: TGTGCCAGCAGTGTAGGCCTAGCGGGAGGAACCGGGGAGCTGTTTTTT. As protein: CASSVGLAGGTGELFF. Based on the CDR3 plus reference TRBV2 and TRBJ2-2, the full variable domain is EPEVTQTPSHQVTQMGQEVILRCVPISNHLYFYWYRQILGQKVEFLVSFYNNEISEKSEIFDDQFSVERPDGSNFTLKIRSTKLEDSAMYFCASSVGLAGGTGELFFGEGSRLTVL.

The rearrangement links TRBV30 to TRBJ1-3; 7 bases align to TRBD1. J was trimmed by 3 bases and V by 5 bases; bases with no gene match: 13. Germline lookup yields CDR1 GTSNPN and CDR2 SVGIG (reference sequence). This CDR3 contains 16 residues. The DNA of the CDR3 is TGTGCCTGGCATCTTCGACAGGGAGAGAGTGGAAACACCATATATTTT. Its translation: CAWHLRQGESGNTIYF.

This clone is a singleton in its sample. V is TRBV2 and J is TRBJ2-1, with 13 bases lining up with TRBD2. Trimming removed 6 bases from V and 2 bases from J; junction bases left unmatched: 10. The CDR3 has 18 residues. Germline CDR1 reads SNHLY; CDR2 reads FYNNEI. CDR3 bases: TGTGCCAGCAGGAGCACTAGCGGGAGGGCCATAACCTACAATGAGCAGTTCTTC. It yields the protein CASRSTSGRAITYNEQFF.